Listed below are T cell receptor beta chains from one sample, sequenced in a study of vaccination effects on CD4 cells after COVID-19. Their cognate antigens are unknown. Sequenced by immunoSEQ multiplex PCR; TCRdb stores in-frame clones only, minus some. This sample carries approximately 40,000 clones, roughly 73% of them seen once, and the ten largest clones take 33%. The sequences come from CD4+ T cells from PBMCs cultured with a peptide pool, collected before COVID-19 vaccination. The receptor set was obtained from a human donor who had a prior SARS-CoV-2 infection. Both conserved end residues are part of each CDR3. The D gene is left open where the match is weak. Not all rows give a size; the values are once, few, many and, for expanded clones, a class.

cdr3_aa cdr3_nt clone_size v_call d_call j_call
CASTIDRANTEAFF TGTGCCAGCACTATCGACAGGGCCAACACTGAAGCTTTCTTT NA TRBV6-5 TRBD1 TRBJ1-1
CAWSVADLYEQYF TGTGCCTGGAGTGTCGCGGACCTCTACGAGCAGTACTTC NA TRBV30 NA TRBJ2-7
CASSGQGVTEAFF TGTGCCAGCAGCGGACAGGGGGTCACTGAAGCTTTCTTT once TRBV2 TRBD1 TRBJ1-1
CASSRWTDSTTNEKLFF TGTGCCAGCAGTAGATGGACAGACAGTACAACTAATGAAAAACTGTTTTTT NA TRBV6-6 NA TRBJ1-4
CASSASPENTEAFF TGTGCCAGCAGCGCCTCTCCAGAGAACACTGAAGCTTTCTTT NA TRBV5-4 NA TRBJ1-1
CASSVGPAGGPEYF TGTGCCAGCAGCGTAGGTCCAGCGGGAGGGCCGGAGTACTTC few TRBV9 TRBD2 TRBJ2-7
CASSPGQYRTSGANVLTF TGTGCCAGCAGCCCCGGACAGTATAGAACCTCTGGGGCCAACGTCCTGACTTTC NA TRBV5-4 NA TRBJ2-6
CASSLGQGETQYF TGCGCCAGCAGCTTGGGACAGGGGGAGACCCAGTACTTC NA TRBV5-1 TRBD1 TRBJ2-5
CATSDQTGGQETQYF TGTGCCACCAGTGACCAGACAGGGGGCCAAGAGACCCAGTACTTC NA TRBV24-1 TRBD1 TRBJ2-5
CSASSAGLAYEQYF TGCAGTGCTAGTTCAGCAGGTCTTGCCTACGAGCAGTACTTC NA TRBV20-1 NA TRBJ2-7
CASSTGQLYNEKLFF TGCGCCAGCAGCACCGGACAGCTGTATAATGAAAAACTGTTTTTT NA TRBV5-1 NA TRBJ1-4
CATSDATAKSFYGYTF TGTGCCACCAGTGATGCGACAGCCAAATCTTTCTATGGCTACACCTTC NA TRBV24-1 NA TRBJ1-2
CASSASGTGGAAFF TGTGCCAGCAGCGCCTCCGGGACAGGGGGGGCAGCTTTCTTT few TRBV7-9 TRBD1 TRBJ1-1
CATSPRGYNEQFF TGTGCCACCTCCCCCAGGGGGTACAATGAGCAGTTCTTC once TRBV19 TRBD1 TRBJ2-1
CASSESPGGTQYF TGTGCCAGCAGCGAGTCACCTGGAGGTACGCAGTATTTT NA TRBV9 NA TRBJ2-3
CASSLRGGIYEQYF TGTGCCAGCAGTTTACGAGGGGGCATCTACGAGCAGTACTTC once TRBV27 TRBD1 TRBJ2-7
CASSFHNGELFF TGTGCCAGCAGTTTCCACAACGGGGAGCTGTTTTTT NA TRBV12-3/TRBV12-4 NA TRBJ2-2
CASSRTGELFF TGTGCCAGCAGCAGAACCGGGGAGCTGTTTTTT NA TRBV7-8 NA TRBJ2-2
CASSNRETPGYTF TGTGCCAGTAGTAATCGCGAAACCCCCGGCTACACCTTC NA TRBV19 NA TRBJ1-2
CASSPEAWTNYGYTF TGTGCCAGCAGCCCAGAGGCATGGACTAACTATGGCTACACCTTC NA TRBV3-1/TRBV3-2 NA TRBJ1-2
CASSSYGTGGYNEQFF TGCGCCAGCAGCAGCTACGGGACAGGGGGCTACAATGAGCAGTTCTTC once TRBV5-1 TRBD1 TRBJ2-1
CASSYSGGNYGYTF TGTGCCAGCAGTTACTCGGGCGGGAACTATGGCTACACCTTC NA TRBV6-2/TRBV6-3 NA TRBJ1-2
CASGSRQGASSYNEQFF TGTGCTAGTGGTTCTCGACAGGGGGCGAGCTCCTACAATGAGCAGTTCTTC NA TRBV12-5 TRBD1 TRBJ2-1
CASSFSLSGRTYEQYF TGTGCCAGCAGCTTCTCTTTATCGGGACGGACCTACGAGCAGTACTTC few TRBV7-6 NA TRBJ2-7
CASSLLAGGQETQYF TGTGCCAGCAGCTTGTTAGCGGGGGGTCAAGAGACCCAGTACTTC NA TRBV5-4 TRBD2 TRBJ2-5
CASSLITEKETQYF TGTGCCAGCAGCTTAATAACGGAAAAAGAGACCCAGTACTTC NA TRBV7-2 NA TRBJ2-5
CASSLHYAGWGNQPQHF TGTGCCAGCAGCTTACACTACGCGGGCTGGGGCAATCAGCCCCAGCATTTT NA TRBV7-2 NA TRBJ1-5
CATQGQLNTGELFF TGCGCCACCCAGGGACAGCTCAACACCGGGGAGCTGTTTTTT NA TRBV5-1 TRBD1 TRBJ2-2
CASSLSLVPGQGTNTGELFF TGTGCCAGCAGTTTATCTCTTGTCCCGGGACAGGGAACGAACACCGGGGAGCTGTTTTTT few TRBV27 TRBD1 TRBJ2-2
CASSLRTGGPPSMDFTEAFF TGCGCCAGCAGCTTAAGGACAGGGGGGCCACCGTCAATGGATTTCACTGAAGCTTTCTTT NA TRBV5-1 TRBD1 TRBJ1-1
CASSRNTYEQYF TGTGCCAGCAGTCGGAACACCTACGAGCAGTACTTC NA TRBV2 NA TRBJ2-7
CASSQESRGGDLTDTQYF TGTGCCAGCAGCCAAGAGAGCCGCGGGGGGGACCTCACAGATACGCAGTATTTT NA TRBV4-2 TRBD2 TRBJ2-3
CASSYSDSSGNTIYF TGTGCCAGCAGTTACTCTGACAGCTCTGGAAACACCATATATTTT NA TRBV6-5 NA TRBJ1-3
CASSLVQGQGNTIYF TGCGCCAGCAGCTTGGTCCAGGGGCAGGGAAACACCATATATTTT NA TRBV5-1 NA TRBJ1-3